This T cell receptor beta chain came from a study of cytomegalovirus exposure and HLA in healthy donors (dated by TCRdb to about 2017). Context from the whole study: According to an earlier analysis of 550 to 700 of the donors, about 179 million T cells yielded roughly 110 million unique TCR beta sequences and roughly 280 Gb of sequence data. The later analysis used no new phenotypic data to find candidate immune exposures, relying instead on TCR beta sequences and their occurrence across donors. A later analysis re-examined previously published TCR beta repertoires from just over 650 donors and added high-resolution HLA genotyping to investigate patterns of TCR occurrence. In addition to the first cohort of approximately 650 subjects, a separate validation cohort of 100 to 150 different subjects was used. The number of donors typed differed by locus, with 629-630 for A, B, C, DRB1 and DQB1, roughly 520 for DQA1, 600 to 610 for DPA1, and around 450 for DPB1. The study combined high-throughput TCR immunosequencing, statistical association of individual TCRs with disease status, and machine learning to predict cytomegalovirus infection status. An earlier analysis of around 580 of the donors used high-throughput TCR beta sequencing to judge whether each TCR beta V gene segment behaved as functional or pseudogenic. Class I and class II HLA loci were covered by the typing at four-digit resolution. An early release covering roughly 640 HLA-typed donors comprised about 300 gigabases of sequencing data and 85 million or so unique TCR sequences. All discovery cohort repertoires had been generated using a single sequencing platform. The study profiled the T cell repertoires of more than 500 subjects by immunosequencing and related them to cytomegalovirus serostatus. Of the roughly 390 genotyped donors, 65% to 90% were placed in the genetic ancestry cluster associated with self-reported Caucasian donors. Alongside the repertoire data, information on donor age, sex, ethnicity and CMV serostatus was compiled. On average, around 240,000 unique TCR beta nucleotide sequences were sequenced per donor among some 420 genotyped donors of the cohort, with 15% to 20% of those sequences being non-productive. A later genetic analysis used genome-wide SNP genotypes for 398 of the 666 donors, treating that subset as a discovery cohort. Four to six DR-DQ haplotypes were handled as single units for association and clustering, since linkage in the cohort was strong. The study was designed to test whether signatures of past pathogen exposure could be identified by cataloging public T cell receptors.

V and J are trimmed by 5 bases and 15 bases, and the gene matches miss 12 bases of the junction. Per the germline V gene, SGHTA is the CDR1 and FQGNSA is the CDR2. The CDR3, from cysteine to phenylalanine, totals 14 residues. Only the CDR3 DNA stays, 42 bases, in frame from base 1. In total, over 600 healthy bone marrow donors made up the cohort. All cohort members were sampled while nominally healthy, although unrecorded immune exposures were likely present. The donor was CMV seropositive and belonged to the group of 250 to 300 seropositive cohort members. A peripheral blood sample was provided by each donor, and peripheral blood mononuclear cells were used for TCR beta sequencing. The Qiagen DNeasy Blood Extraction Kit was used to extract genomic DNA from the blood cell samples. The receptor library was made with the immunoSEQ multiplex PCR assay. The multiplex PCR relied on a mix of 60 forward primers for TCR Vbeta segments and 13 reverse primers for TCR Jbeta segments. A multiplex PCR assay on genomic DNA amplified the CDR3 region of rearranged TCR beta genes. On the Illumina HiSeq System, the amplified TCR beta libraries were sequenced as 87-base-pair reads. Under the source paper's analysis protocol: A later analysis tallied roughly 76 million unique TCR beta chains across the 550 to 850 repertoires, and some 10 million of those chains were shared by two or more donors. Raw reads were error-corrected and collapsed into unique sequences with a nearest-neighbor algorithm that merged closely related sequences to remove PCR and sequencing errors. V, D and J gene segments were assigned by aligning CDR3 sequences to IMGT reference sequences. Each retained sequence needed at least a six-nucleotide match to both a V gene segment and a J gene segment. Rearrangements were called productive when the CDR3 lacked stop codons and stayed in frame with V and J; all others were non-productive. Following IMGT convention, CDR3 was defined as the stretch from the second conserved V-encoded cysteine to the conserved J-encoded phenylalanine. The earlier analysis of about 610 of the donors excluded any sequence lacking an unambiguous match to a single V gene segment. In an earlier analysis of 587 of the donors, V segments were called functional above 56.7% productive rearrangements and were called segregating when the between-donor standard deviation exceeded 5%. A statistical classification framework was developed to diagnose cytomegalovirus status using the catalog of TCR beta chain sequences. A later analysis assigned V and J genes by comparing TCR nucleotide sequences with IMGT/GENE-DB human TR gene sequences. A later analysis assigned CDR3 sequences and most-parsimonious VDJ recombination scenarios with the TCRdist pipeline. In a later analysis, each TCR beta chain was defined by its CDR3 amino acid sequence together with its V-gene family, and reads lacking a unique V-gene family were excluded. A later analysis removed several hundred highly shared, low-generation-probability nucleotide sequences to deal with suspected cross-contamination and a sequencing artifact. In a later analysis, a clonal expansion index for each public chain was calculated from normalized within-repertoire ranks of inferred template counts. In a later analysis, generation probabilities were computed with a VDJ recombination model fitted to out-of-frame rearrangements, and the resulting probabilities were checked against IGoR. In a later analysis, hypergeometric tests were used to score TCR-TCR, TCR-HLA and TCR-CMV co-occurrence, with a repertoire-size bias correction applied to TCR pairs. To estimate false discovery rates, a later analysis permuted the HLA or CMV assignments 20 times. In a later analysis, co-occurring TCRs were grouped with DBSCAN, and TCRdist sequence similarity was added when clustering was performed within HLA-allele-positive subsets. Repertoires with fewer than 30,000 or more than 120,000 public chains were left out of co-occurrence clustering, as were five repertoires with anomalous nucleotide sharing. What TCRdb holds here is the immuneACCESS table cut down to in-frame rearrangements. Part of the clones is not present; checked against another copy, under half of the missing clones reflect an unresolved V gene, and the others are unexplained. The V and J calls and clone size are taken from that table; D and trimming were inferred from the DNA. For this sample there are some 160,000 clones; approximately 80% appear just once. The ten biggest clones cover roughly 2% of the sample.

Worth noting for this clone: Its antigen target is currently unknown. No qualities accompany the bases; no much larger clone lies one base away.

General study outcomes and caveats: In a later genetic analysis, fewer N-insertions in productive TCRs were reported among donors in an Asian-associated ancestry cluster than the roughly 700-donor mean. An earlier analysis of 587 of the donors showed that most TCR beta V segments appeared in productive rearrangements either about 90% or about 30% of the time, which broadly matched IMGT annotations. In vitro tests confirmed that a few of the cytomegalovirus-associated TCR beta chains recognize cytomegalovirus antigens. In the study, some 160 TCR beta chains were listed as associated with cytomegalovirus. A later analysis found that most CMV-associated TCR beta chains appeared HLA-restricted, with HLA associations seemingly driven largely by CMV exposure. This cohort had only TCR beta chains sequenced, and the lack of alpha or paired-chain data limited which features could be detected. For the cohort, immune exposure information was limited to CMV serostatus. About 17 rarely observed V segments, including chromosome 9 orphons, were excluded from the earlier analysis of a few hundred of the donors because counts were too low. It was suggested by the authors that the approach could potentially be generalized to other disease states and immunological phenotypes. In a later analysis, the rate of TCR association differed among HLA loci, with DRB1 alleles having the most associated TCRs and HLA-C alleles having the fewest. The classifier was reported to diagnose cytomegalovirus status with high specificity and sensitivity in both the original and validation cohorts. While some public TCRs were present in many individuals, most TCR sequences turned up only very rarely across donors. In a later analysis, several top co-occurrence clusters were reported to appear linked to parvovirus B19, influenza, CMV and Epstein-Barr virus. Assigning TCR associations to individual alleles was difficult when HLA alleles, especially DR and DQ, strongly co-occurred. A later analysis associated approximately 17,000 TCR beta sequences with specific HLA alleles at a false discovery rate of 0.05. Presence/absence analyses assumed roughly uniform sequencing depth across donors, an assumption that may not hold. Because some donors lacked HLA typing at each locus, the association tests relied only on the typed subset. A further reported finding was that TCR beta sequences accurately predicted the HLA-A and HLA-B alleles for most subjects in the first cohort. V-gene and J-gene trimming of TCR beta chains was associated with a missense DCLRE1C variant in a later genetic analysis, and the association was replicated in an independent cohort. Correlated functional status among segregating V segments might reflect linkage disequilibrium, but an unknown experimental factor could not be ruled out. A group of highly shared sequence variants was considered likely to be a technical artifact of the sequencing pipeline. A later analysis found that HLA-associated TCR beta chains were more clonally expanded and had lower generation probabilities than equally common non-associated chains. Because the 87-base-pair reads could not distinguish some IMGT-functional V segments, including TRBV6-2 and TRBV6-3, those segments were excluded.

Material: PBMCs. This clonotype originated in a man in his fifties in good health and CMV-seropositive. The sequence links TRBV7-2 to TRBJ2-1; 11 bases in between match TRBD1. The CDR3 amino acid sequence is: CASSVDRGLRESFF. In nucleotides, the sequence is TGTGCCAGCAGCGTGGACAGGGGGCTTCGTGAGTCGTTCTTC.